Listed below are T cell receptor beta chains from one sample, sequenced in a study of blood T cell repertoires in COVID-19. Sequencing used immunoSEQ multiplex PCR; TCRdb keeps in-frame clones, though not all of them. The sample lists a few hundred thousand clones; about 90% were seen once. The sequencing sample was made of peripheral blood. Receptors originate from a woman aged 50 to 60 with acute or convalescent COVID-19. CDR3s include the opening cysteine and the closing phenylalanine or tryptophan.

j_call	v_call	cdr3_aa
TRBJ2-1	TRBV7-6	CASSLGTSGNNEQFF
TRBJ2-2	TRBV5-1	CASSLASESGELFF
TRBJ1-2	TRBV7-9	CASSFFPQNYGYTF
TRBJ1-5	TRBV19	CASSILQGSQPQHF
TRBJ2-7	TRBV7-3	CASSSGTSGLYEQYF
TRBJ1-4	TRBV30	CAWSPLGTVLFF
TRBJ1-3	TRBV30	CATQGISGNTIYF
TRBJ1-6	TRBV20-1	CSASSDSYNSPLHF
TRBJ1-1	TRBV24-1	CATRGTGVGTEAFF
TRBJ2-3	TRBV2	CASTSQGQGGDTQYF
TRBJ2-1	TRBV7-2	CASSRRPITSGSLSEQFF
TRBJ2-7	TRBV7-8	CASSLVLNWASGSSYEQYF
TRBJ2-1	TRBV9	CASSVASSGSSYNEQFF
TRBJ2-2	TRBV5-4	CASSLVNTGELFF
TRBJ2-1	TRBV10-3	CAISTLAGGPDNEQFF
TRBJ1-5	TRBV6-6	CASSRNRDRGSNQPQHF
TRBJ2-1	TRBV2	CASSEGQGARNEQFF
TRBJ1-2	TRBV6-2/TRBV6-3	CASSWDRTYGYTF
TRBJ1-2	TRBV7-9	CASSEPGQGASGYTF
TRBJ2-1	TRBV5-4	CASSPNGDNEQFF
TRBJ2-4	TRBV7-2	CASSLTFERGAKNIQYF
TRBJ1-5	TRBV10-3	CASRGAAHQPQHF
TRBJ2-1	TRBV19	CASSMPRTSGPSSYNEQFF
TRBJ2-7	TRBV7-8	CASSLSSAESYEQYF